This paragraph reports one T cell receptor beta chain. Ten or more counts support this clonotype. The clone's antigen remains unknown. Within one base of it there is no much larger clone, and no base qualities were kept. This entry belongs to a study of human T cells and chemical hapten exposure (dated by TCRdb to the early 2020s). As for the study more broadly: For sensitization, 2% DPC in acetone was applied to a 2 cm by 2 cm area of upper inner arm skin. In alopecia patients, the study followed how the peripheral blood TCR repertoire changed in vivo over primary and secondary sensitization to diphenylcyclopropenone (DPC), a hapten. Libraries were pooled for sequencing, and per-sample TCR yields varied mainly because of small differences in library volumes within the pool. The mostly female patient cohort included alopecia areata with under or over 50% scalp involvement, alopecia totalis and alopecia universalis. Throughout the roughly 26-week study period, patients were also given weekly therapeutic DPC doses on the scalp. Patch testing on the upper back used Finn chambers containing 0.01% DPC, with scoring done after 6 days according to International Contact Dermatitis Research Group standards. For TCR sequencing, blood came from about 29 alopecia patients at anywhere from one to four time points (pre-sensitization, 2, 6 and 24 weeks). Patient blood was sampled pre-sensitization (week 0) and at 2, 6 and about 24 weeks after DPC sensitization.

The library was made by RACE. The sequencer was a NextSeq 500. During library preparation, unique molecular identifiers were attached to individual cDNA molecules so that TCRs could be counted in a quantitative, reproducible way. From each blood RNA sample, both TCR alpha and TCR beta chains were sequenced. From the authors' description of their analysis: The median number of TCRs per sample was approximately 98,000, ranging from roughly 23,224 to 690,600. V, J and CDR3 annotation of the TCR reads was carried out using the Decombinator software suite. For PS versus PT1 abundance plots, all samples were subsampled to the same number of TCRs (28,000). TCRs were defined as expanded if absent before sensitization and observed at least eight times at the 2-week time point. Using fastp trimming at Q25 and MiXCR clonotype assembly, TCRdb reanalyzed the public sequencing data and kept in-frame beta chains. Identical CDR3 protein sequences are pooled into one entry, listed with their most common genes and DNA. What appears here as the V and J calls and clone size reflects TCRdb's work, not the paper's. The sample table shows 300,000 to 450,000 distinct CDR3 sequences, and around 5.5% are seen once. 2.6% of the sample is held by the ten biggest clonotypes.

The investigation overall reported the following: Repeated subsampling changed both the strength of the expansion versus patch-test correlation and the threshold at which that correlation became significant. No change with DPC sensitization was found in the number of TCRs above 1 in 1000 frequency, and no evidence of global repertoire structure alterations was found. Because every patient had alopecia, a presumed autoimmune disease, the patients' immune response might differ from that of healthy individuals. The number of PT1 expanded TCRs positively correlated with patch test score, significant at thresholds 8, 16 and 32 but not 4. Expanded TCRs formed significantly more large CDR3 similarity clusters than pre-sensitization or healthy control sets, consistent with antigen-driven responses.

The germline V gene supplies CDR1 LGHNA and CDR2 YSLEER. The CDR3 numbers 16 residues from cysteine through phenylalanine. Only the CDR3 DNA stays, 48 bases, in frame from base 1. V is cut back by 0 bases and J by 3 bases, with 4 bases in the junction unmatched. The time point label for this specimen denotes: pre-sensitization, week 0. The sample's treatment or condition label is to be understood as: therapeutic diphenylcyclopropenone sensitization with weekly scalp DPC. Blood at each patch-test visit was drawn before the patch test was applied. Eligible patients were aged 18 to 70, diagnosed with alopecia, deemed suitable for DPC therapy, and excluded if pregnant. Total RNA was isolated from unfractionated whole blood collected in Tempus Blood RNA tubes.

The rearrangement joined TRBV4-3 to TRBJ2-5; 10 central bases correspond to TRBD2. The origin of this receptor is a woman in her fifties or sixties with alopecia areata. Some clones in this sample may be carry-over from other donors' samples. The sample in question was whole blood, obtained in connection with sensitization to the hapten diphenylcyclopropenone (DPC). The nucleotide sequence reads TGCGCCAGCAGCCAAGATGGAGCGGGAGGGGAAGAGACCCAGTACTTC. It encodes CASSQDGAGGEETQYF.